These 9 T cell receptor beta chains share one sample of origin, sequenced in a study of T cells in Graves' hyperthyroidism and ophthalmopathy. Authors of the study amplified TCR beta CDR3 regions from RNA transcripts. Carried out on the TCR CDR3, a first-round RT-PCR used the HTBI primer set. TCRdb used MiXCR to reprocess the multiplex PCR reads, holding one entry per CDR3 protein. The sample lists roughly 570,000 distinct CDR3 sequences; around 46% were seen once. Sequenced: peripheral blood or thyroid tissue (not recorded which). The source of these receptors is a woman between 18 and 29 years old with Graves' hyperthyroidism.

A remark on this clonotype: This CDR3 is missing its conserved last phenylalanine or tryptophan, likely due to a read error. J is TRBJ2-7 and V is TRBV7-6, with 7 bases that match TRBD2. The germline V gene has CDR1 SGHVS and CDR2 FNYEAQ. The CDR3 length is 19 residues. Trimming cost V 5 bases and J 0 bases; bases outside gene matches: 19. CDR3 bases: TGTGCCAGCAGCCCCCGGGGGATTAGCGGCGGCGGGAGCTCCTACGAGCAGTACCTC. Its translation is CASSPRGISGGGSSYEQYL.

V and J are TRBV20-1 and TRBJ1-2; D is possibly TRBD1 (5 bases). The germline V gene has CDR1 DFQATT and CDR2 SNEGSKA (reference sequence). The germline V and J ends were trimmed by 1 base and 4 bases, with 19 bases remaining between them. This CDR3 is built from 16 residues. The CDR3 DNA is TGCAGTGCTAGAGGGGGTCGGGACGGAGGTGGCTATGGCTACACCTTC. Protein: CSARGGRDGGGYGYTF.

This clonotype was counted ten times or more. The CDR3 nucleotides are TGTGCCAGCAGCTTGCGGGCTAACTATGGCTACACCTTC. The encoded protein is CASSLRANYGYTF. V gene TRBV5-4 combines with J gene TRBJ1-2; D gene unclear. The V end was cut by 1 base, the J end by 0 bases, with 4 bases between. The CDR3 runs 13 residues. Germline V gene sequence: CDR1 SGHNT, CDR2 YYREEE (reference sequence).

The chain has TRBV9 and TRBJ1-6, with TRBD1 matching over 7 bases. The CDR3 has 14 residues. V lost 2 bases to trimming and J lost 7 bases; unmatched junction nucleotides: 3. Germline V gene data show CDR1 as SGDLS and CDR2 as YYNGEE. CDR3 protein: CASSVGQKNSPLHF. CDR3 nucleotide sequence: TGTGCCAGCAGCGTGGGACAGAAAAATTCACCCCTCCACTTT. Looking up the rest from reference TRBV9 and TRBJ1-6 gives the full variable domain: DSGVTQTPKHLITATGQRVTLRCSPRSGDLSVYWYQQSLDQGLQFLIQYYNGEERAKGNILERFSAQQFPDLHSELNLSSLELGDSALYFCASSVGQKNSPLHFGNGTRLTVT.

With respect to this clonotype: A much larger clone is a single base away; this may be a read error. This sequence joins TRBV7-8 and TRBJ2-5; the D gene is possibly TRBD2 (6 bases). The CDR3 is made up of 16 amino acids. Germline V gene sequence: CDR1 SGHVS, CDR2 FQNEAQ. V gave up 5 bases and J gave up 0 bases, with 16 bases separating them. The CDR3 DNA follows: TGTGCCAGCAGCCGCGGGACGGAAACGTACCAAGAGACCCAGTACTTC. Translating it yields CASSRGTETYQETQYF.

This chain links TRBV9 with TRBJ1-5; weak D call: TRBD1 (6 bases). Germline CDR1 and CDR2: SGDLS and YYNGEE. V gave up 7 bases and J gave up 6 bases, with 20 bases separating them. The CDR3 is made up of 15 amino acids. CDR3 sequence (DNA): TGTGCCAGCCAAGAGACTATCGCAGGGGTTCAGCCCCAGCATTTT. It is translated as CASQETIAGVQPQHF.

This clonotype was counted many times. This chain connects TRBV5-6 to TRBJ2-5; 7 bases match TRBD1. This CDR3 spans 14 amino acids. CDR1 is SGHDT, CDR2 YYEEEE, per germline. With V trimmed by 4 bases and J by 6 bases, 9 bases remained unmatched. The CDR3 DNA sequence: TGTGCCAGCAGCGAGATCGACAGGGACAAGACCCAGTACTTC. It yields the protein CASSEIDRDKTQYF.

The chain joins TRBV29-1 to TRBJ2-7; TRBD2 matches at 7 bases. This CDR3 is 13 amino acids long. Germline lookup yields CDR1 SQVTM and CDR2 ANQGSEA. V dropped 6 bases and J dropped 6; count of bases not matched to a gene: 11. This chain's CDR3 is CSVSGLAESEQYF. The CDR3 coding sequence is TGCAGCGTGAGTGGGCTAGCGGAGTCCGAGCAGTACTTC.

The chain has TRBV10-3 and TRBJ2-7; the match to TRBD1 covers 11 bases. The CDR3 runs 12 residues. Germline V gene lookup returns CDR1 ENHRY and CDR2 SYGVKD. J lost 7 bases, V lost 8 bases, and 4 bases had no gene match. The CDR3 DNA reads TGTGCCATCGGACAGGGGGCTCTTGAGCAGTACTTC. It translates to CAIGQGALEQYF.